This is a list of T cell receptor beta chains from one sample in a study of cytomegalovirus exposure and HLA in healthy donors. The protocol was immunoSEQ multiplex PCR, while the TCRdb copy is restricted to in-frame clones and leaves out a portion. The sample lists about 220,000 clones; around nine tenths were seen once. Sequencing input: PBMCs. These receptors all stem from a young woman in good health and CMV-seronegative. Each CDR3 is given with its conserved first and last residue. D genes are given only for firm matches. Some rows have no size entry. The others give once, few or many, or a class for an expanded clone.

len: 15; abundance: once; d_gene: TRBD2; v_gene: TRBV4-1; j_gene: TRBJ2-1; CDR3nt: TGCGCCAGCAGCCACGGACTAGCGGGGGCGAATGAGCAGTTCTTC; CDR3aa: CASSHGLAGANEQFF
len: 12; abundance: few; d_gene: NA; v_gene: TRBV19; j_gene: TRBJ1-2; CDR3nt: TGTGCCAGTAGCCAACCCGGCGGTTGGATCACCTTC; CDR3aa: CASSQPGGWITF
len: 16; abundance: NA; d_gene: TRBD1; v_gene: TRBV27; j_gene: TRBJ1-1; CDR3nt: TGTGCCAGCATCCAAATAGTGGGGACAGGGGGCACTGAAGCTTTCTTT; CDR3aa: CASIQIVGTGGTEAFF
len: 14; abundance: NA; d_gene: TRBD1; v_gene: TRBV6-1; j_gene: TRBJ1-2; CDR3nt: TGTGCCAGCAGGGACAGGGGAGAAAACTATGGCTACACCTTC; CDR3aa: CASRDRGENYGYTF
len: 14; abundance: once; d_gene: TRBD1; v_gene: TRBV5-1; j_gene: TRBJ2-1; CDR3nt: TGCGCCAGCAGCTGGGGACAGAGCTACAATGAGCAGTTCTTC; CDR3aa: CASSWGQSYNEQFF
len: 14; abundance: once; d_gene: TRBD1; v_gene: TRBV29-1; j_gene: TRBJ1-2; CDR3nt: TGCAGCGTTGAGGACAGGAAAGGCCAATATGGCTACACCTTC; CDR3aa: CSVEDRKGQYGYTF
len: 17; abundance: NA; d_gene: NA; v_gene: TRBV18; j_gene: TRBJ2-1; CDR3nt: TGTGCCAGCTCACCACCGGGCGGGGCGAGCTCCTACAATGAGCAGTTCTTC; CDR3aa: CASSPPGGASSYNEQFF
len: 15; abundance: NA; d_gene: TRBD2; v_gene: TRBV6-5; j_gene: TRBJ2-1; CDR3nt: TGTGCCAGCAGTCAAAGGACTAGCGGGAGTACTGAGCAGTTCTTC; CDR3aa: CASSQRTSGSTEQFF
len: 15; abundance: NA; d_gene: NA; v_gene: TRBV6-5; j_gene: TRBJ1-4; CDR3nt: TGTGCCAGCAGTCCCTTGCCAGGGCAAGGTGAAAAACTGTTTTTT; CDR3aa: CASSPLPGQGEKLFF
len: 15; abundance: NA; d_gene: NA; v_gene: TRBV7-3; j_gene: TRBJ2-1; CDR3nt: TGTGCCAGCAGCCCCCAAGGGGGAGGGTACAATGAGCAGTTCTTC; CDR3aa: CASSPQGGGYNEQFF
len: 17; abundance: NA; d_gene: NA; v_gene: TRBV30; j_gene: TRBJ1-1; CDR3nt: TGTGCCTGGAGTGCCTCCCCGGGCCCAGGGGTGGACACTGAAGCTTTCTTT; CDR3aa: CAWSASPGPGVDTEAFF
len: 15; abundance: NA; d_gene: TRBD2; v_gene: TRBV28; j_gene: TRBJ2-2; CDR3nt: TGTGCCAGCAGTTTTATAGCGGGGATCACCGGGGAGCTGTTTTTT; CDR3aa: CASSFIAGITGELFF
len: 17; abundance: NA; d_gene: TRBD2; v_gene: TRBV11-3; j_gene: TRBJ2-1; CDR3nt: TGTGCCAGCAGCTTTGGGCTCCGACTAGCGGGAGTCGGTGAGCAGTTCTTC; CDR3aa: CASSFGLRLAGVGEQFF
len: 13; abundance: NA; d_gene: NA; v_gene: TRBV6-5; j_gene: TRBJ2-1; CDR3nt: TGTGCCAGCAGCGGGAGCTCCTACAATGAGCAGTTCTTC; CDR3aa: CASSGSSYNEQFF
len: 19; abundance: once; d_gene: TRBD2; v_gene: TRBV9; j_gene: TRBJ2-1; CDR3nt: TGTGCCAGCAGCCCGAGTGTTAGGCTAGCGGGAGATAGAGGAAATGAGCAGTTCTTC; CDR3aa: CASSPSVRLAGDRGNEQFF
len: 14; abundance: NA; d_gene: NA; v_gene: TRBV2; j_gene: TRBJ1-1; CDR3nt: TGTGCCAGCAACTTCCGGAACAGGAACACTGAAGCTTTCTTT; CDR3aa: CASNFRNRNTEAFF
len: 14; abundance: once; d_gene: TRBD1; v_gene: TRBV30; j_gene: TRBJ2-7; CDR3nt: TGTGCCTGGAGTAAGGGGACAGCCACCTACGAGCAGTACTTC; CDR3aa: CAWSKGTATYEQYF
len: 17; abundance: NA; d_gene: TRBD2; v_gene: TRBV6-4; j_gene: TRBJ2-2; CDR3nt: TGTGCCAGCAGTGGGTCCACTAGCGGGAGCTACACCGGGGAGCTGTTTTTT; CDR3aa: CASSGSTSGSYTGELFF
len: 13; abundance: NA; d_gene: NA; v_gene: TRBV9; j_gene: TRBJ1-3; CDR3nt: TGTGCCAGCAGCCAACAGCCGGGAAACACCATATATTTT; CDR3aa: CASSQQPGNTIYF
len: 15; abundance: NA; d_gene: TRBD2; v_gene: TRBV5-6; j_gene: TRBJ2-1; CDR3nt: TGTGCCAGCAGCTATGGCGGGAGGGCCTACAATGAGCAGTTCTTC; CDR3aa: CASSYGGRAYNEQFF
len: 14; abundance: NA; d_gene: TRBD1; v_gene: TRBV10-2; j_gene: TRBJ1-1; CDR3nt: TGCGCCAGCAGTTACAAAAACAGGGGAACTGAAGCTTTCTTT; CDR3aa: CASSYKNRGTEAFF
len: 13; abundance: NA; d_gene: TRBD1; v_gene: TRBV11-2; j_gene: TRBJ2-7; CDR3nt: TGTGCCAGCAGCCGGGACAGGGGCTACGAGCAGTACTTC; CDR3aa: CASSRDRGYEQYF